The 5 T cell receptor beta chains reported below all come from one sample, sequenced in a study of CXCR3-negative and CXCR3-positive naive CD8 T cells (dated by TCRdb to between 2019 and 2020). TCRdb shows the sequencer as NextSeq 550. The Human TCR Profiling Kit (MiLaboratory) was used to make UMI-labeled 5' RACE TRB cDNA libraries. TCRdb reprocessed the public reads and reports one entry per CDR3 protein sequence, without DNA. The table of this sample itemizes 25,000 to 35,000 distinct CDR3 sequences. Roughly a tenth of the sample goes to the ten largest clones. Sequencing was carried out using memory CD8+ T cells from blood. The cell subset or site label on this specimen signifies: conventional CD8+ memory T cells (TMEM), sorted as controls. These receptors were obtained from a human donor in good health. Some clones in this sample may be carry-over from other donors' samples.

The gene calls are TRBV10-3 and TRBJ2-3; TCRdb's D gene call, TRBD2, goes unchecked for lack of DNA. Germline V gene data show CDR1 as ENHRY and CDR2 as SYGVKD. The CDR3 is 17 residues long. This CDR3 is CAISEPAAGSSTDTQYF.

The rearrangement links TRBV20-1 to TRBJ2-3; checking the TCRdb D call of TRBD1 is not possible without DNA. CDR3 length: 17 amino acids. Looked up from germline, CDR1 is DFQATT and CDR2 is SNEGSKA (reference sequence). This CDR3 is CSAIYAYTRDQQDTQYF.

The chain links TRBV7-9 to TRBJ2-7; no DNA is available, so the TRBD2 call from TCRdb remains unchecked. The CDR3 length is 18 residues. Germline CDR1 is SEHNR and CDR2 is FQNEAQ (reference sequence). CDR3: CASSPDDPGLAGVYEQYF.

The chain combines TRBV5-1 with TRBJ2-1. Germline values: CDR1 SGHRS, CDR2 YFSETQ. CDR3 length: 14 residues. The CDR3 loop is CASSRTDYYNEQFF.

The V and J genes are TRBV10-2 and TRBJ2-2; the D gene TCRdb calls, TRBD2, cannot be checked with no DNA. Germline V lookup: CDR1 WSHSY, CDR2 SAAADI. The CDR3 covers 16 residues. This chain's CDR3 is CASSSGLAANTGELFF.